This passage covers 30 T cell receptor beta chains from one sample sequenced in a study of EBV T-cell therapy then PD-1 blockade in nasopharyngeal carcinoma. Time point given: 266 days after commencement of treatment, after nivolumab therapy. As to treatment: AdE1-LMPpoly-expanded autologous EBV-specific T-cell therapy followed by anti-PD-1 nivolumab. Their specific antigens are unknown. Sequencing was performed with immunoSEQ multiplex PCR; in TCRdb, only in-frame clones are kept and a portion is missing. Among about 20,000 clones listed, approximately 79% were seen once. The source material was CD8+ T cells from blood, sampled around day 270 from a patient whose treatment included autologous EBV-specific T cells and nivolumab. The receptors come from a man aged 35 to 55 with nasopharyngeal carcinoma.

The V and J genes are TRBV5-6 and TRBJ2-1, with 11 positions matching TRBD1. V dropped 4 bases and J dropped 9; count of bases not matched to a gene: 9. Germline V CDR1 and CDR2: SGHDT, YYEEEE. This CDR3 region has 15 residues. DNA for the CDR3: TGTGCCAGCAGCCCGGGGGACAGGGGGTATGCTGAGCAGTTCTTC. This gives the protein CASSPGDRGYAEQFF.

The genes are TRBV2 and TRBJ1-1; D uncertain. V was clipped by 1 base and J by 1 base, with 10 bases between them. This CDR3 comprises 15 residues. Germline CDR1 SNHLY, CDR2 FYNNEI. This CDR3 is CASSEVRITNTEAFF. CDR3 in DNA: TGTGCCAGCAGTGAAGTCAGGATTACGAACACTGAAGCTTTCTTT.

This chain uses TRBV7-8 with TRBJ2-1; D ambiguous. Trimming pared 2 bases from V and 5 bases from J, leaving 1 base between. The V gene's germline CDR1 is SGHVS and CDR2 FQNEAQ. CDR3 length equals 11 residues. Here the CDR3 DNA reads TGTGCCAGCAGCTTAAACAATGAGCAGTTCTTC. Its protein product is CASSLNNEQFF.

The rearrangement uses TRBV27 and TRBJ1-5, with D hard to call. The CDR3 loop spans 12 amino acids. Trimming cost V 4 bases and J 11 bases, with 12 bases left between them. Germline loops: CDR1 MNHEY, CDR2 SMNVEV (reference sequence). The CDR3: CASSSSPPAQHF. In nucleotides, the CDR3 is TGTGCCAGCAGTTCTTCCCCTCCAGCCCAGCATTTT.

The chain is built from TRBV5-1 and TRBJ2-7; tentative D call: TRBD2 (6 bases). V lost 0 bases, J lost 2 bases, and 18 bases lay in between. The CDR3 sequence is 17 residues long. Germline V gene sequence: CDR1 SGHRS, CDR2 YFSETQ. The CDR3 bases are TGCGCCAGCAGCTTGGGGTTCGGGGGTTCGGATACCTACGAGCAGTACTTC. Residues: CASSLGFGGSDTYEQYF.

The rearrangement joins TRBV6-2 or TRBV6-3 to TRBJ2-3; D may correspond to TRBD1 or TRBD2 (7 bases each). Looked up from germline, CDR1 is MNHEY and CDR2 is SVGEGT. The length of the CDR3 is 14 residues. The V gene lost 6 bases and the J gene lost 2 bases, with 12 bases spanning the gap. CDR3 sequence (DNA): TGTGCCAGCAGCCCAGGGGGGGACACAGATACGCAGTATTTT. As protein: CASSPGGDTDTQYF.

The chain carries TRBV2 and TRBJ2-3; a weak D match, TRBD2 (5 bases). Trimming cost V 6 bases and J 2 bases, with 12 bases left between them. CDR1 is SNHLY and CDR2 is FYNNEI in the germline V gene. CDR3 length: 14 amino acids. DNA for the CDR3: TGTGCCAGCAGAACGGGGAGTCCCACAGATACGCAGTATTTT. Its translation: CASRTGSPTDTQYF.

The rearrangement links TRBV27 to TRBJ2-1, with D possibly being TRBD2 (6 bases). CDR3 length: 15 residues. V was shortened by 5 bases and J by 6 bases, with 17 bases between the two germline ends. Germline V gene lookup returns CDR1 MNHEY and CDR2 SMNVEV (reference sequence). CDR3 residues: CASSPLGGLSNEQFF. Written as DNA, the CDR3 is TGTGCCAGCAGTCCACTCGGGGGACTTTCCAATGAGCAGTTCTTC.

CDR3 region: CASSLSLAGAGAAKNIQYF. The CDR3, as DNA: TGTGCCAGCAGCTTAAGCCTAGCGGGGGCGGGGGCAGCCAAAAACATTCAGTACTTC. The genes are TRBV7-2 and TRBJ2-4; 10 bases match TRBD2. The CDR3 runs 19 residues. V lost 2 bases to trimming and J lost 0 bases; unmatched junction nucleotides: 10. Germline loops: CDR1 SGHTA, CDR2 FQGNSA. Full variable domain (missing parts from reference TRBV7-2 and TRBJ2-4): GAGVSQSPSNKVTEKGKDVELRCDPISGHTALYWYRQSLGQGLEFLIYFQGNSAPDKSGLPSDRFSAERTGGSVSTLTIQRTQQEDSAVYLCASSLSLAGAGAAKNIQYFGAGTRLSVL.

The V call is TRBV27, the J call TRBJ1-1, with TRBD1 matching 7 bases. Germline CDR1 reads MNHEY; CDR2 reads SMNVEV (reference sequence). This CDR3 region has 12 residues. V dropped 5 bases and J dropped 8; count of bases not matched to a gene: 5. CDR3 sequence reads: CASSTNRGEAFF. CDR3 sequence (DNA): TGTGCCAGCAGTACGAACAGGGGAGAAGCTTTCTTT.

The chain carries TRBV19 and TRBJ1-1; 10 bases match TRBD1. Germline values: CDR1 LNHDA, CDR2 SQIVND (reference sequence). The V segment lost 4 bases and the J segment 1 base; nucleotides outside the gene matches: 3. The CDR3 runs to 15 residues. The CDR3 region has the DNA TGTGCCAGTAGTAGGGACAGGGGTAGGAACACTGAAGCTTTCTTT. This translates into CASSRDRGRNTEAFF.

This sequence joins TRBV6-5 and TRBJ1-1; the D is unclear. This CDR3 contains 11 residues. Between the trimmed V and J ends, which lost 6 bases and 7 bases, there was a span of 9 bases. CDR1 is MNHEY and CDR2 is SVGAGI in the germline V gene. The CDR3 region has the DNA TGTGCCAGCAGGTCCGAGATTGAAGCTTTCTTT. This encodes CASRSEIEAFF.

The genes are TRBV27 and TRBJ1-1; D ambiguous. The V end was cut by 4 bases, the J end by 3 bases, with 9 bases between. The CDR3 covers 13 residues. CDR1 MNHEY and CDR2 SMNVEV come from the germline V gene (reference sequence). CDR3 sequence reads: CASSSGLDTEAFF. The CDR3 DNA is TGTGCCAGCAGTTCGGGTCTAGACACTGAAGCTTTCTTT.

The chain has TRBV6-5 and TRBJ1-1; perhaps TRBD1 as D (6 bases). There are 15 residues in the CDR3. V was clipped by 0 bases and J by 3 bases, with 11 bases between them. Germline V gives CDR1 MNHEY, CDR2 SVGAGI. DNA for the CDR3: TGTGCCAGCAGTTACTCGAGGACAGTCCACACTGAAGCTTTCTTT. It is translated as CASSYSRTVHTEAFF.

DNA of the CDR3: TGTGCCAGCAGCTTAGCGAGGGGGACAGGGGAATCACCCCTCCACTTT. Translated: CASSLARGTGESPLHF. The V and J genes are TRBV7-9 and TRBJ1-6; the match to TRBD1 covers 10 bases. Trimming cost V 0 bases and J 10 bases; bases outside gene matches: 6. CDR3 length: 16 residues. Germline V lookup: CDR1 SEHNR, CDR2 FQNEAQ (reference sequence).

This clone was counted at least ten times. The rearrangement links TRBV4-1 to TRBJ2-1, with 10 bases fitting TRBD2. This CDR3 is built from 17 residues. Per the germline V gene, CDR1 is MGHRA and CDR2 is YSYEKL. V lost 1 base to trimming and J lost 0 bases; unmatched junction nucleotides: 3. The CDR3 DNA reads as TGCGCCAGCAGCCAAGTACTAGCGGGGTTCTCCTACAATGAGCAGTTCTTC. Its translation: CASSQVLAGFSYNEQFF.

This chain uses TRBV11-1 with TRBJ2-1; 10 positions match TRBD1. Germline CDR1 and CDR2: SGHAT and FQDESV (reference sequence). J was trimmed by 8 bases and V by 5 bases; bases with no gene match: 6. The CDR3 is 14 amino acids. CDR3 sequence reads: CASSPRDRGHEQFF. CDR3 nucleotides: TGTGCCAGCAGCCCCCGGGACAGGGGACATGAGCAGTTCTTC.

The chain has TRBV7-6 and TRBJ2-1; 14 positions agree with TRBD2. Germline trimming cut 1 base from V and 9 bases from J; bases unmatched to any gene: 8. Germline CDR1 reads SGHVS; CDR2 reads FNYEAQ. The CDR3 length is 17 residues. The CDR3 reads CASSLGLSGTSGGEQFF. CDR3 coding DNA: TGTGCCAGCAGCTTAGGGTTAAGTGGGACTAGCGGGGGTGAGCAGTTCTTC.

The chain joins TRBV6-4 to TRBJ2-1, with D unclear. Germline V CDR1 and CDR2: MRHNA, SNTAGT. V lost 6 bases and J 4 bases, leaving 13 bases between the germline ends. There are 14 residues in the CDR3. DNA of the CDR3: TGTGCCAGCAGCTTCGAAACAGATTACAATGAGCAGTTCTTC. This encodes CASSFETDYNEQFF.

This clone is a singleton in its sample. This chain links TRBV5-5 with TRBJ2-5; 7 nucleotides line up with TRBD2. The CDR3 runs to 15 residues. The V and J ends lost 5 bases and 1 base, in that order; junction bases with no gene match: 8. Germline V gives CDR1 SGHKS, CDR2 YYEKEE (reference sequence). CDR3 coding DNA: TGTGCCAGCAGTGACGGGGGACTAATCCAAGAGACCCAGTACTTC. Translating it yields CASSDGGLIQETQYF.

As DNA, the CDR3 is TGTGCCAGCAGTTTGAACATTAATGAAAAACTGTTTTTT. Its translation: CASSLNINEKLFF. The chain recombines TRBV12-3 or TRBV12-4 with TRBJ1-4; D is ambiguous. CDR3 size: 13 residues. Trimming removed 3 bases at V and 4 bases at J, with 6 bases between.

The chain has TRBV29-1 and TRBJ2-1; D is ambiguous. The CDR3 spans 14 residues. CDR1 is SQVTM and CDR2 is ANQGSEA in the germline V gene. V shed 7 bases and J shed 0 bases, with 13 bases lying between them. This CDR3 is CSATQVNSYNEQFF. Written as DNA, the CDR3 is TGCAGCGCTACTCAGGTTAACTCCTACAATGAGCAGTTCTTC.

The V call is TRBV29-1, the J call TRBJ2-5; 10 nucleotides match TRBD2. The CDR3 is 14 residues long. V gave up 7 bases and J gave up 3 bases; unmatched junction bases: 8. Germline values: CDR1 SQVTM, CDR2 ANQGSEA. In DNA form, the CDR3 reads TGCAGCGCGGTAGGAGCGGGGGGGAAAGAGACCCAGTACTTC. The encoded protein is CSAVGAGGKETQYF.

CDR3 region: CASSPRQGAYEQYF. CDR3 DNA: TGTGCCAGCAGCCCCCGACAGGGTGCCTACGAGCAGTACTTC. V gene TRBV7-9 combines with J gene TRBJ2-7, with TRBD1 identical over 7 bases. Germline CDR1 SEHNR, CDR2 FQNEAQ (reference sequence). This CDR3 is 14 amino acids long. V trimming: 5 bases; J trimming: 2 bases; junction bases outside the gene matches: 6. The full variable domain, rest sourced from reference TRBV7-9 and TRBJ2-7, is DTGVSQNPRHKITKRGQNVTFRCDPISEHNRLYWYRQTLGQGPEFLTYFQNEAQLEKSRLLSDRFSAERPKGSFSTLEIQRTEQGDSAMYLCASSPRQGAYEQYFGPGTRLTVT.

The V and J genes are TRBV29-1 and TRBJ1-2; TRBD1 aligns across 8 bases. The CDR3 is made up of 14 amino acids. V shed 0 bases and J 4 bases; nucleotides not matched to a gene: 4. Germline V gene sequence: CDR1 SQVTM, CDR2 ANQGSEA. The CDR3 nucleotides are TGCAGCGTTGAAGAAACCGGGACAGGCTATGGCTACACCTTC. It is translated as CSVEETGTGYGYTF.

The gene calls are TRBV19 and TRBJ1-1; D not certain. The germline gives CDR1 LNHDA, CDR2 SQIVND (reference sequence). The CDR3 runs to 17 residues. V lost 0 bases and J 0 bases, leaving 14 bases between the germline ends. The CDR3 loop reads CASSIDQVGFMNTEAFF. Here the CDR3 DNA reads TGTGCCAGTAGTATAGATCAAGTGGGGTTCATGAACACTGAAGCTTTCTTT. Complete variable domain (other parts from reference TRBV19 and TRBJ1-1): DGGITQSPKYLFRKEGQNVTLSCEQNLNHDAMYWYRQDPGQGLRLIYYSQIVNDFQKGDIAEGYSVSREKKESFPLTVTSAQKNPTAFYLCASSIDQVGFMNTEAFFGQGTRLTVV.

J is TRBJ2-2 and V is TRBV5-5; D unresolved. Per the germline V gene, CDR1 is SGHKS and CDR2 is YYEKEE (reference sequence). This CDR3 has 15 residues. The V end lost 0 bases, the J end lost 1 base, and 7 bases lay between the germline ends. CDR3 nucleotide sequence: TGTGCCAGCAGCTTGGGTTCAGGGAACACCGGGGAGCTGTTTTTT. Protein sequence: CASSLGSGNTGELFF.

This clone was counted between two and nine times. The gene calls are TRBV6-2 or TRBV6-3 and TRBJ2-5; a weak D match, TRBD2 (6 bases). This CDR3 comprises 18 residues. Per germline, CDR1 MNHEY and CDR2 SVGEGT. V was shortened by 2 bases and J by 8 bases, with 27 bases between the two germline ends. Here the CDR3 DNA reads TGTGCCAGCAGTTACACACTTAGGACTCGGCGGGGTGAGATAACCCAGTACTTC. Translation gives CASSYTLRTRRGEITQYF.

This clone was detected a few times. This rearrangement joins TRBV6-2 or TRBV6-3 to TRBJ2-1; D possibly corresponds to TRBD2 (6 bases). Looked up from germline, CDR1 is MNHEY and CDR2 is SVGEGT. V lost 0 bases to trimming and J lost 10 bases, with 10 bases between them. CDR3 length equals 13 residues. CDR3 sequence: CASSYSELAEQFF. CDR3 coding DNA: TGTGCCAGCAGTTACTCGGAGCTAGCGGAGCAGTTCTTC.

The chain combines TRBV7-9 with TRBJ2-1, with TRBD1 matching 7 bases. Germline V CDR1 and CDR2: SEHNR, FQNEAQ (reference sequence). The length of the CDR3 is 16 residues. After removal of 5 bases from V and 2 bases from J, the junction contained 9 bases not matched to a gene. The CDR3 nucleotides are TGTGCCAGCAGCGTACAGGGGATTGTTACCTACAATGAGCAGTTCTTC. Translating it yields CASSVQGIVTYNEQFF.